One and the same sample provided the 22 T cell receptor beta chains below, sequenced in a study of T cell repertoires in cytomegalovirus infection. Their target antigens are unknown. TCRdb called the reads again in MiXCR, with one record for every CDR3 protein. Among approximately 770,000 distinct CDR3 sequences, 25% to 35% were seen once, and the ten largest hold about an eighth. The sequencing here drew on cultured CD8+ T cells from PBMCs, taken from culture after CMV antigen stimulation. These receptor sequences come from a human donor in good health (CMV status not recorded). Some clones in this sample may be carry-over from other donors' samples.

V and J are TRBV28 and TRBJ1-1; D is perhaps TRBD1 (6 bases). V lost 10 bases to trimming and J lost 1 base, with 16 bases between them. This CDR3 comprises 14 residues. Germline CDR1 and CDR2: MDHEN and SYDVKM. CDR3 sequence: CAIDRPGQNTEAFF. The DNA of the CDR3 is TGTGCCATCGATCGACCGGGACAGAACACTGAAGCTTTCTTT.

The chain joins TRBV7-6 to TRBJ2-7, with D unresolved. CDR1 and CDR2 (germline): SGHVS, FNYEAQ. The CDR3 is 13 amino acids. Trimming shortened V by 0 bases and J by 7 bases, and 10 bases separated the two germline ends. CDR3 sequence reads: CASSLAHGWEQYF. Written as DNA, the CDR3 is TGTGCCAGCAGCTTAGCGCACGGGTGGGAGCAGTACTTC.

This clonotype was seen a few times. This chain's CDR3 is CASSEGGTGFYIQYF. The CDR3 DNA reads TGTGCCAGCAGTGAAGGCGGGACAGGGTTTTACATTCAGTACTTC. V and J are TRBV2 and TRBJ2-4; 9 nucleotides align to TRBD1. Germline-derived CDR1 and CDR2 are SNHLY and FYNNEI. The CDR3 is 15 amino acids. Unmatched junction bases numbered 6, after V lost 1 base and J lost 8 bases. The complete variable domain, with remaining parts taken from reference TRBV2 and TRBJ2-4, reads EPEVTQTPSHQVTQMGQEVILRCVPISNHLYFYWYRQILGQKVEFLVSFYNNEISEKSEIFDDQFSVERPDGSNFTLKIRSTKLEDSAMYFCASSEGGTGFYIQYFGAGTRLSVL.

In this sample, this clonotype turned up many times. The V and J genes are TRBV7-9 and TRBJ2-1; no clear D gene. Per germline, CDR1 SEHNR and CDR2 FQNEAQ (reference sequence). With 5 bases removed from V and 5 bases from J, the gap between germline ends came to 7 bases. There are 12 residues in the CDR3. The CDR3 here is CASSPPDNEQFF. Written as DNA, the CDR3 is TGTGCCAGCAGCCCTCCTGACAATGAGCAGTTCTTC.

V gene TRBV19 combines with J gene TRBJ1-1; TRBD1 matches 8 bases. This CDR3 is 16 amino acids long. Germline lookup yields CDR1 LNHDA and CDR2 SQIVND (reference sequence). V was clipped by 0 bases and J by 0 bases; unmatched bases: 3. CDR3 residues: CASSIEDRGMNTEAFF. As DNA, the CDR3 is TGTGCCAGTAGTATAGAAGACAGGGGAATGAACACTGAAGCTTTCTTT.

V gene TRBV2 combines with J gene TRBJ2-7, with a possible D match to TRBD2 (6 bases). The ends were cut back, 5 bases at V and 6 bases at J, with 14 bases in the middle. CDR3 size: 13 residues. Germline CDR1 SNHLY, CDR2 FYNNEI. The CDR3 sequence is CASSPGDWTEQYF. Written as DNA, the CDR3 is TGTGCCAGCAGTCCGGGGGATTGGACCGAGCAGTACTTC.

This chain connects TRBV10-3 to TRBJ1-1; D ambiguous. CDR3 size: 16 residues. Germline assignment: CDR1 ENHRY and CDR2 SYGVKD. V was shortened by 6 bases and J by 1 base, with 18 bases between the two germline ends. The CDR3 sequence is CAIRREAPLRNTEAFF. The CDR3 coding sequence is TGTGCCATCAGAAGAGAGGCTCCCTTAAGGAACACTGAAGCTTTCTTT.

This clonotype was counted between two and nine times. The gene calls are TRBV12-3 or TRBV12-4 and TRBJ1-5; D might be TRBD1 (6 bases). There are 13 residues in the CDR3. Between the trimmed V and J ends, which lost 5 bases and 3 bases, there was a span of 8 bases. The CDR3 nucleotides are TGTGCCAGCAGTGGACAGCCCAATCAGCCCCAGCATTTT. It yields the protein CASSGQPNQPQHF.

This clonotype was detected a few times. This chain uses TRBV27 with TRBJ2-1; TRBD2 agrees at 9 bases. V lost 1 base to trimming and J lost 7 bases; unmatched junction nucleotides: 5. The CDR3 extends over 15 amino acids. The germline gives CDR1 MNHEY, CDR2 SMNVEV (reference sequence). The CDR3 DNA reads as TGTGCCAGCAGTTTATTTGGCGGGGGGGTGAATGAGCAGTTCTTC. Amino acids: CASSLFGGGVNEQFF.

V and J are TRBV7-9 and TRBJ1-5; TRBD1 aligns across 8 bases. The V segment lost 5 bases and the J segment 3 bases; nucleotides outside the gene matches: 6. Germline CDR1 SEHNR, CDR2 FQNEAQ (reference sequence). CDR3 size: 15 residues. CDR3 loop: CASSGQGAYNQPQHF. The CDR3 region has the DNA TGTGCCAGCAGCGGGCAGGGGGCCTACAATCAGCCCCAGCATTTT.

This clonotype was detected only a few times. V and J are TRBV7-2 and TRBJ1-2; D uncertain. V was pared by 4 bases and J by 4 bases, with 7 bases between. The CDR3 covers 12 residues. Germline V lookup: CDR1 SGHTA, CDR2 FQGNSA. CDR3 protein: CASSYTSYGYTF. The CDR3 DNA sequence: TGTGCCAGCAGCTATACTAGCTATGGCTACACCTTC.

This chain uses TRBV9 with TRBJ2-5, with D possibly TRBD2 on 6 matching bases. Germline-derived CDR1 and CDR2 are SGDLS and YYNGEE. The CDR3 contains 14 residues. V was trimmed by 3 bases and J by 6 bases, leaving 15 bases between them. The CDR3 region is CASSDQGGIKTQYF. As DNA, the CDR3 is TGTGCCAGCAGCGACCAGGGCGGGATAAAGACCCAGTACTTC.

This clonotype was seen a single time. This chain connects TRBV6-6 to TRBJ2-1, with D hard to call. V was pared by 8 bases and J by 4 bases, with 12 bases between. The CDR3 contains 13 residues. The germline gives CDR1 MNHNY, CDR2 SVGAGI (reference sequence). The CDR3 here is CASFQPGYNEQFF. CDR3 in DNA: TGTGCCAGCTTTCAACCGGGTTACAATGAGCAGTTCTTC.

This CDR3 reads CASSITGAINQPQHF. CDR3 nucleotide sequence: TGCGCCAGCAGCATCACCGGGGCCATCAATCAGCCCCAGCATTTT. This sequence joins TRBV5-1 and TRBJ1-5; TRBD1 might be the D (5 bases). The germline gives CDR1 SGHRS, CDR2 YFSETQ. V shed 4 bases and J shed 3 bases, with 14 bases lying between them. The CDR3 is 15 residues long.

The rearrangement links TRBV5-4 to TRBJ2-7, with TRBD1 matching 10 bases. The CDR3 runs to 14 residues. Germline CDR1 is SGHNT and CDR2 is YYREEE (reference sequence). Losses at the gene ends were 2 bases for V and 6 bases for J; bases not matched to a gene: 5. In DNA form, the CDR3 reads TGTGCCAGCAGCTTCGGGACAGGGGAAGCCGAGCAGTACGTC. Translation: CASSFGTGEAEQYV.

The CDR3 sequence: CAISDFFSDTGELFF. CDR3 nucleotide sequence: TGTGCCATCAGTGACTTCTTCTCTGACACCGGGGAGCTGTTTTTT. The chain uses TRBV10-3 and TRBJ2-2; no reliable D call. Looked up from germline, CDR1 is ENHRY and CDR2 is SYGVKD. The CDR3 loop spans 15 amino acids. V lost 3 bases and J 3 bases, leaving 11 bases between the germline ends.

This clonotype was observed a handful of times. This sequence joins TRBV28 and TRBJ1-1; no clear D gene. Germline values: CDR1 MDHEN, CDR2 SYDVKM. CDR3 length: 15 residues. V lost 6 bases and J lost 4, with 18 bases in between. CDR3 residues: CASSPSLGRTTEAFF. The CDR3 bases are TGTGCCAGCAGCCCTTCTTTGGGTCGGACCACTGAAGCTTTCTTT. The full variable domain, with the rest looked up from reference TRBV28 and TRBJ1-1, is DVKVTQSSRYLVKRTGEKVFLECVQDMDHENMFWYRQDPGLGLRLIYFSYDVKMKEKGDIPEGYSVSREKKERFSLILESASTNQTSMYLCASSPSLGRTTEAFFGQGTRLTVV.

This clonotype was detected a few times. This rearrangement joins TRBV4-1 to TRBJ1-1; D unclear. V was cut by 3 bases and J by 1 base, with 9 bases left in between. The CDR3 contains 14 residues. Germline CDR1 reads MGHRA; CDR2 reads YSYEKL. The CDR3 nucleotides read TGCGCCAGCAGCCACGCCTGGACGAACACTGAAGCTTTCTTT. It yields the protein CASSHAWTNTEAFF.

This clonotype was counted a single time. This sequence joins TRBV29-1 and TRBJ1-1, with D unresolved. V lost 0 bases, J lost 8 bases, and 13 bases lay in between. This CDR3 is 13 amino acids long. Per the germline V gene, CDR1 is SQVTM and CDR2 is ANQGSEA. CDR3 in DNA: TGCAGCGTTGAAGAGATGACGGGGTTAGAAGCTTTCTTT. Protein: CSVEEMTGLEAFF.

The chain combines TRBV12-3 or TRBV12-4 with TRBJ1-1; D gene unclear. Trimming took 7 bases from V and 5 from J, leaving 17 bases between them. The CDR3 loop spans 14 amino acids. DNA of the CDR3: TGTGCCAGCACCGGAAATATCCTGGGGACTGAAGCTTTCTTT. It codes for CASTGNILGTEAFF.

This clonotype occurred many times. This chain connects TRBV7-2 to TRBJ1-4; D may be TRBD1 (5 bases). Germline V gives CDR1 SGHTA, CDR2 FQGNSA. CDR3 length: 15 amino acids. V lost 5 bases and J 5 bases, leaving 15 bases between the germline ends. The CDR3 DNA follows: TGTGCCAGCAGCCTCTTCGGGACCGTCAATGAAAAACTGTTTTTT. Its protein product is CASSLFGTVNEKLFF.

This clonotype was seen only a few times. The J gene is TRBJ2-3, the V gene TRBV27, with D hard to call. The CDR3 runs to 15 residues. Trimming stripped 7 bases from V and 2 bases from J, with 16 bases between. CDR1 MNHEY and CDR2 SMNVEV come from the germline V gene (reference sequence). CDR3 sequence (DNA): TGTGCCAGCATCCTTAACTGGGGTGCCACAGATACGCAGTATTTT. It specifies CASILNWGATDTQYF.